The clone carrying this TCR beta chain was observed a few times. Reverse transcription of all isolated RNA meant that expressed TCRB transcripts were sequenced. The study sequenced naive, central memory and regulatory T cell samples to an average of about 3.57 million reads. Measured with immunoSEQ multiplex PCR; TCRdb has only the in-frame clones, and not every one. The sample shows roughly 140,000 clones, about 8.1% of them seen only once. The data belong to a study of beta chain features in type 1 diabetes. Study-wide context: All samples together contributed more than 90,000,000 sorted cells for examination.

CD4+ cells of the naive, central memory, regulatory and stem cell-like memory types were sorted via CD45RO/CCR7/CD25/CD127/CD95/CD27. Germline CDR1 reads MNHNS; CDR2 reads SASEGT. The CDR3 extends over 14 amino acids. This clonotype originated in a man between 18 and 29 years old in good health. The J gene is TRBJ2-5, the V gene TRBV6-1; 9 bases match TRBD1. Judging by the DNA end, TRBJ2-7 fits better; the J call may be wrong. The sample comprised central memory CD4+ T cells from blood. The DNA of the CDR3 is TGTGCCAGCAGTGGGGACAGGGTCTCCTACGAGCAGTACTTC. This encodes CASSGDRVSYEQYF.